Listed here is a single TCR beta chain. The table came from immunoSEQ multiplex PCR; TCRdb's copy has only in-frame clones and leaves some out. The table records 170,000 or so clones, 75% to 95% of them present only once. Trimming removed 0 bases at V and 4 bases at J, with 13 bases between. The CDR3 covers 15 residues. Germline CDR1 SGHRS, CDR2 YFSETQ. The sample originates from a study of control samples from healthy donors and cancer patients. Sequencing used blood. V usage is TRBV5-1 and J usage is TRBJ1-1; D is uncertain. This clonotype was sampled from a woman between 40 and 55 years old in good health. CDR3 protein: CASSLDSLFTTEAFF. The CDR3 DNA sequence: TGCGCCAGCAGCTTGGATAGCTTATTTACCACTGAAGCTTTCTTT.